The rows below give T cell receptor beta chains drawn from one sample of a study of molecular identifiers for immune sequencing clone quantification. Using its own MiXCR run on the PCR reads, TCRdb lists one record per CDR3 protein. This table has approximately 550,000 distinct CDR3 sequences, less than 30% appearing once. Sequencing was performed on naive CD8+ T cells from blood, with Jurkat cell RNA spiked in. These receptors originate from a human donor in good health. Some libraries in this study had Jurkat cell RNA spiked in. Each CDR3 is given with its conserved first and last residue. D genes are given only for firm matches. The size entry is marked missing in some rows and otherwise reads once, few, many or a size class.

abundance | d_gene | j_gene | v_gene | CDR3nt | CDR3aa
many | TRBD2 | TRBJ2-7 | TRBV6-6 | TGTGCCAGCAGTTCCGGGACTAGCGACGAGCAGTACTTC | CASSSGTSDEQYF
NA | NA | TRBJ2-1 | TRBV7-9 | TGTGCCAGCAGTCCCCGGGTTGGGCCCAATGAGCAGTTCTTC | CASSPRVGPNEQFF
many | TRBD2 | TRBJ2-7 | TRBV7-9 | TGTGCCAGCAGCCGTGAAGCGGGAGGGCCCTACGAGCAGTACTTC | CASSREAGGPYEQYF
many | NA | TRBJ1-2 | TRBV13 | TGTGCCAGCAGCAGACTGACAGCTAACTATGGCTACACCTTC | CASSRLTANYGYTF
NA | NA | TRBJ1-1 | TRBV10-3 | TGTGCCATCAGTAAATTCGCTACCCCTGAAACTTTCTTT | CAISKFATPETFF
few | NA | TRBJ2-7 | TRBV20-1 | TGCAGTGCTAACAGACTAGAGGCACCCTCCTACGAGCAGTACTTC | CSANRLEAPSYEQYF
many | NA | TRBJ2-3 | TRBV29-1 | TGCAGCGTTGAATCGGCGGGTACGCAGTATTTT | CSVESAGTQYF
NA | NA | TRBJ2-7 | TRBV6-5 | TGTGCCAGCAGTTACGCACAGAGCTACGAGCAGTACTTC | CASSYAQSYEQYF
many | NA | TRBJ1-4 | TRBV6-2/TRBV6-3 | TGTGCCAGCAGCCCCGAGCCGGCAACTAATGAAAAACTGTTTTTT | CASSPEPATNEKLFF
many | TRBD1 | TRBJ1-5 | TRBV5-6 | TGTGCCAGCAGCCTAAGGACAGGGGCTAGCAATCAGCCCCAGCATTTT | CASSLRTGASNQPQHF
NA | NA | TRBJ2-5 | TRBV7-9 | TGTGCCAGCAGCCCGCCGGACCGCGGACAAGAGACCCAGTACTTC | CASSPPDRGQETQYF
few | NA | TRBJ1-2 | TRBV29-1 | TGCAGCGTTGCGGATAACTATGGCTACACCTTC | CSVADNYGYTF
NA | NA | TRBJ2-3 | TRBV9 | TGTGCCAGCAGCGTAGGATTGAGTGCAGATACGCAGTATTTT | CASSVGLSADTQYF
few | TRBD1 | TRBJ1-5 | TRBV5-1 | TGCGCCAGCAGCTCCTGGACAGGAGGCAATCAGCCCCAGCATTTT | CASSSWTGGNQPQHF
many | NA | TRBJ2-2 | TRBV29-1 | TGCAGCGTTGTTGAGGGATTTAACACCGGGGAGCTGTTTTTT | CSVVEGFNTGELFF
NA | TRBD2 | TRBJ2-3 | TRBV20-1 | TGCAGTGCTGGAAGGACTAGCGAGGAACCAGATACGCAGTATTTT | CSAGRTSEEPDTQYF
NA | NA | TRBJ1-5 | TRBV27 | TGTGCCAGCAGTTTTGCGGGGATGAATCAGCCCCAGCATTTT | CASSFAGMNQPQHF
NA | NA | TRBJ2-7 | TRBV27 | TGTGCCAGCAGTGTACCCTACGAGCAGTACTTC | CASSVPYEQYF
few | TRBD1 | TRBJ2-7 | TRBV4-3 | TGCGCCAGCAGCCAAATCTCCGGGACAGGGGGGTACGAGCAGTACTTC | CASSQISGTGGYEQYF
few | TRBD1 | TRBJ2-1 | TRBV24-1 | TGTGCCACCAGTGACGAGACAGGGGGTAGTTTGGGCAATGAGCAGTTCTTC | CATSDETGGSLGNEQFF
NA | NA | TRBJ1-2 | TRBV28 | TGTGCCAGCAGTCCCGGACCGGGCGCAAACTATGGCTACACCTTC | CASSPGPGANYGYTF
few | NA | TRBJ2-1 | TRBV20-1 | TGCAGTGCTAGATCCTTGATAAGCTCCTACAATGAGCAGTTCTTC | CSARSLISSYNEQFF
NA | NA | TRBJ2-6 | TRBV21-1 | TGTGCCAGCAGCAAAGGTGGGGCCAACGTCCTGACTTTC | CASSKGGANVLTF
few | TRBD2 | TRBJ2-5 | TRBV11-2 | TGTGCCAGCAGCTTTAGGACTAGCGTTCAAGAGACCCAGTACTTC | CASSFRTSVQETQYF
many | NA | TRBJ1-1 | TRBV28 | TGTGCCAGCAGGGACGACAGGATGAACACTGAAGCTTTCTTT | CASRDDRMNTEAFF
many | NA | TRBJ1-1 | TRBV12-3/TRBV12-4 | TGTGCCAGCAGTCTCACAGACAGGTACACTGAAGCTTTCTTT | CASSLTDRYTEAFF
few | NA | TRBJ2-7 | TRBV12-3/TRBV12-4 | TGTGCCAGCAGTTTCACCCTAGGGACAACTCTATCACCGTACGAGCAGTACTTC | CASSFTLGTTLSPYEQYF
few | TRBD1 | TRBJ2-5 | TRBV7-9 | TGTGCCAGCAGCTCCCCGGACAGGCGCCGAGAGACCCAGTACTTC | CASSSPDRRRETQYF
NA | NA | TRBJ2-3 | TRBV19 | TGTGCCAGTAGCCACGACGGGACCTGGGGAGATACGCAGTATTTT | CASSHDGTWGDTQYF
many | NA | TRBJ1-1 | TRBV4-3 | TGCGCCAGCAGCCAAGATGCTCTCGGGGGCACTGAAGCTTTCTTT | CASSQDALGGTEAFF
few | NA | TRBJ2-2 | TRBV27 | TGTGCCAGCAGTTCTATTCTGAACACCGGGGAGCTGTTTTTT | CASSSILNTGELFF
NA | TRBD2 | TRBJ2-7 | TRBV11-3 | TGTGCCAGCAGCCCCGGAGCGGGACTCGCAGGGAACGCGCAGTACTTC | CASSPGAGLAGNAQYF
NA | TRBD1 | TRBJ2-7 | TRBV5-6 | TGTGCCAGCAGCCAGGGACAGCGAGCCTTTTACGAGCAGTACTTC | CASSQGQRAFYEQYF
many | NA | TRBJ2-7 | TRBV7-6 | TGTGCCAGCAGCTTATTCGGGGGGCCCGACGAGCAGTACTTC | CASSLFGGPDEQYF
NA | TRBD2 | TRBJ2-5 | TRBV4-2 | TGTGCCAGCAGCCAAACGGGTTCTAGCGGGACCCAAGAGACCCAGTACTTC | CASSQTGSSGTQETQYF
many | NA | TRBJ2-7 | TRBV27 | TGTGCCAGCAGCTTAGGCGTGGAGCAGTACTTC | CASSLGVEQYF
NA | NA | TRBJ2-7 | TRBV12-5 | TGTGCTAGCTCAGCCGGGGCCCTCTACGAGCAGTACTTC | CASSAGALYEQYF
NA | TRBD1 | TRBJ1-1 | TRBV6-2/TRBV6-3 | TGTGCCAGCAGTTGGGACAGGGAAGCGACCACTGAAGCTTTCTTT | CASSWDREATTEAFF
many | NA | TRBJ2-2 | TRBV7-9 | TGTGCCAGCAGCTTCCCCGGGACATGGGAGCTGTTTTTT | CASSFPGTWELFF
many | NA | TRBJ1-1 | TRBV29-1 | TGCAGCGTTTTCGACGTGAACACTGAAGCTTTCTTT | CSVFDVNTEAFF
NA | NA | TRBJ2-3 | TRBV7-9 | TGTGCCAGCAGCTTCCCTCAGCGGTGGGGCCAAGATACGCAGTATTTT | CASSFPQRWGQDTQYF
many | NA | TRBJ1-6 | TRBV28 | TGTGCCAGCAGCCCCACAGGGATGCGGAATTCACCCCTCCACTTT | CASSPTGMRNSPLHF
few | NA | TRBJ2-5 | TRBV2 | TGTGCCAGCAGAAGGGGCGGGGAGAGGAAGACCCAGTACTTC | CASRRGGERKTQYF
many | NA | TRBJ1-1 | TRBV6-5 | TGTGCCAGCAGTTACTCGCACGGGGGCGGGGACACTGAAGCTTTCTTT | CASSYSHGGGDTEAFF
few | NA | TRBJ2-7 | TRBV27 | TGTGCCAGCAGTCCTCAGGCCCAACCTTCCTACGAGCAGTACTTC | CASSPQAQPSYEQYF
NA | NA | TRBJ2-2 | TRBV4-1 | TGCGCCAGCAGCCCACCGGGACACCCGAACACCGGGGAGCTGTTTTTT | CASSPPGHPNTGELFF
few | NA | TRBJ1-1 | TRBV7-6 | TGTGCCAGCAGCGGTCGGGGGCAACGGGACACTGAAGCTTTCTTT | CASSGRGQRDTEAFF
NA | TRBD2 | TRBJ2-2 | TRBV12-3/TRBV12-4 | TGTGCCAGCAGCTGGGGACTAGCGGGAGGGCCGGGCGGGGAGCTGTTTTTT | CASSWGLAGGPGGELFF
NA | NA | TRBJ1-2 | TRBV3-1 | TGTGCCAGCAGCCAATGGCCGGCGGGGGCCGGCTCTGGCTCCCCCTTC | CASSQWPAGAGSGSPF
many | NA | TRBJ1-2 | TRBV6-5 | TGTGCCAGCAGTTACTCGAATCGGGGGCTAGCTAACTATGGCTACACCTTC | CASSYSNRGLANYGYTF
NA | NA | TRBJ2-7 | TRBV7-9 | TGTGCCAGCAGCGCCAATGGAGGGACCTACGAGCAGTACTTC | CASSANGGTYEQYF
NA | TRBD1 | TRBJ1-6 | TRBV4-1 | TGCGCCAGCAGCCAGCAGGGGGCGGGTTCACCCCTCCACTTT | CASSQQGAGSPLHF
many | NA | TRBJ1-1 | TRBV27 | TGTGCCAGCAGTTCGTCGGGACCTCCAACCGCTGAAGCTTTCTTT | CASSSSGPPTAEAFF
NA | NA | TRBJ1-1 | TRBV7-2 | TGTGCCAGCAGCTTAGCTGAGTGGGACGGAAACACTGAAGCTTTCTTT | CASSLAEWDGNTEAFF
NA | TRBD1 | TRBJ1-1 | TRBV9 | TGTGCCAGCAGCGCGGGACAGGGAGGTCCTGAAGCTTTCTTT | CASSAGQGGPEAFF